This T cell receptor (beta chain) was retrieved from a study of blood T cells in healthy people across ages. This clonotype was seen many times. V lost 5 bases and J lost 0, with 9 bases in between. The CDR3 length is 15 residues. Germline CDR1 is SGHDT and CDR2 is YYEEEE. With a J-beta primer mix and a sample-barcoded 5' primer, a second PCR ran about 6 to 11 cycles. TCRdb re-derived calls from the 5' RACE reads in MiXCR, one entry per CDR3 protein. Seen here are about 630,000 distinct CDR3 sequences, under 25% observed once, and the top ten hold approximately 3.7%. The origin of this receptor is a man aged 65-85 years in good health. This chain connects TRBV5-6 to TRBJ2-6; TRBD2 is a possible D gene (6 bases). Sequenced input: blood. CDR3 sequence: CASRRTNSGANVLTF. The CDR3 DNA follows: TGTGCCAGCAGACGGACTAACTCTGGGGCCAACGTCCTGACTTTC.